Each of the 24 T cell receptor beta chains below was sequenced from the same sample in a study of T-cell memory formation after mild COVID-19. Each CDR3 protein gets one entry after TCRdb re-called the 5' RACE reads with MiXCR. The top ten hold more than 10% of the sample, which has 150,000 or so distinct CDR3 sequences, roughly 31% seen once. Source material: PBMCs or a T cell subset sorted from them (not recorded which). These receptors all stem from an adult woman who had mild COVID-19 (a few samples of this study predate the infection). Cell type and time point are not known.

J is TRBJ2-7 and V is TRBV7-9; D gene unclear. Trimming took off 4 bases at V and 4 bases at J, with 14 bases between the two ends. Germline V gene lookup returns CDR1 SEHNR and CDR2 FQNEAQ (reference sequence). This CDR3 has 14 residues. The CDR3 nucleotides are TGTGCCAGCAGCTCCGGACGTATGGAATACGAGCAGTACTTC. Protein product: CASSSGRMEYEQYF.

CDR3 in DNA: TGTGCCAGCAGCGTAGTCGCCGGGACAGGGGTCGAGCAGTACTTC. Translation gives CASSVVAGTGVEQYF. V usage is TRBV9 and J usage is TRBJ2-7, with 10 bases matching TRBD1. CDR1 is SGDLS and CDR2 is YYNGEE in the germline V gene. CDR3 length: 15 amino acids. The J segment lost 6 bases and the V segment lost 0 bases, leaving 6 bases of the junction unmatched.

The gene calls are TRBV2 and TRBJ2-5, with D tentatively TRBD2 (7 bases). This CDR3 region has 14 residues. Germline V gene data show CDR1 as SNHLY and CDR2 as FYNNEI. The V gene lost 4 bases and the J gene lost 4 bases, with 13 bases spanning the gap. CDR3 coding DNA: TGTGCCAGCAGTGGGCCGGGGGGCGGAGAGACCCAGTACTTC. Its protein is CASSGPGGGETQYF.

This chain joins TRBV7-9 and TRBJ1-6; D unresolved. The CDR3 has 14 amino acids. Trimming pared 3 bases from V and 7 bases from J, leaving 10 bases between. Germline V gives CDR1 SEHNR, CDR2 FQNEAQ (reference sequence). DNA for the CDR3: TGTGCCAGCAGCTTGGACGGGGAAAATTCACCCCTCCACTTT. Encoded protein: CASSLDGENSPLHF. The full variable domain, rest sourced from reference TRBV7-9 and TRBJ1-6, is DTGVSQNPRHKITKRGQNVTFRCDPISEHNRLYWYRQTLGQGPEFLTYFQNEAQLEKSRLLSDRFSAERPKGSFSTLEIQRTEQGDSAMYLCASSLDGENSPLHFGNGTRLTVT.

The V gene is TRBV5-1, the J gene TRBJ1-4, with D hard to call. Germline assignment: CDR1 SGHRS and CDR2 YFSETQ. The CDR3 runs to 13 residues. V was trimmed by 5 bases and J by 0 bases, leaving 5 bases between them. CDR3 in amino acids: CASRTATNEKLFF. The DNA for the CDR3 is TGCGCCAGCAGGACGGCAACTAATGAAAAACTGTTTTTT.

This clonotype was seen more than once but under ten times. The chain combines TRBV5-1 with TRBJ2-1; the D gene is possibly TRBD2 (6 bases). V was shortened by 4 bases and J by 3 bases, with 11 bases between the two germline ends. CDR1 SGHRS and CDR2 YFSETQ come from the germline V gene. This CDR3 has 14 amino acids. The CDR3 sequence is CASSHPGVYNEQFF. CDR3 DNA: TGCGCCAGCAGCCACCCGGGGGTCTACAATGAGCAGTTCTTC.

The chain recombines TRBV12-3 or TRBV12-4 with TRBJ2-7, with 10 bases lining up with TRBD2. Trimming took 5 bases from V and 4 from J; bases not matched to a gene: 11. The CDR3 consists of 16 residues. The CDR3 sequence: CASSPGGLAGVYEQYF. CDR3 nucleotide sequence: TGTGCCAGCAGTCCAGGAGGCCTAGCGGGGGTATACGAGCAGTACTTC.

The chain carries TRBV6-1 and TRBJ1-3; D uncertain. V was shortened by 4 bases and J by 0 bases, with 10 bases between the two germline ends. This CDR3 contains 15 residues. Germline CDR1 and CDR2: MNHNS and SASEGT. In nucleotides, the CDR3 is TGTGCCAGCAGTGCTCAGGATCACTCTGGAAACACCATATATTTT. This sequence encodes CASSAQDHSGNTIYF.

CDR3 amino acids: CASSSTGLDYNEQFF. The DNA for the CDR3 is TGTGCCAGCAGTTCGACGGGACTCGATTACAATGAGCAGTTCTTC. The chain joins TRBV25-1 to TRBJ2-1; the D gene is possibly TRBD2 (6 bases). Germline V gene sequence: CDR1 MGHDK, CDR2 SYGVNS. The CDR3 is 15 residues long. Trimming pared 5 bases from V and 4 bases from J, leaving 15 bases between.

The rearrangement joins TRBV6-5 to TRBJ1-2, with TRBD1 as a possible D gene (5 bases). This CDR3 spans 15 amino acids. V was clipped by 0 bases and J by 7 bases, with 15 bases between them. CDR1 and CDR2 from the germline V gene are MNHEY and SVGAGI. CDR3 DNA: TGTGCCAGCAGTTACTCCCCAGCAGGGTCAGTTGGCTACACCTTC. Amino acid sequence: CASSYSPAGSVGYTF.

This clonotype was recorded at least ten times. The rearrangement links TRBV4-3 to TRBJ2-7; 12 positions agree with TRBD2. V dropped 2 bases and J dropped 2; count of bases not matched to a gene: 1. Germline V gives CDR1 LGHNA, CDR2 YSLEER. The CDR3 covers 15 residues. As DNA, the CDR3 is TGCGCCAGCAGCCAACTAGCGGGAGGGCCCTACGAGCAGTACTTC. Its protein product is CASSQLAGGPYEQYF.

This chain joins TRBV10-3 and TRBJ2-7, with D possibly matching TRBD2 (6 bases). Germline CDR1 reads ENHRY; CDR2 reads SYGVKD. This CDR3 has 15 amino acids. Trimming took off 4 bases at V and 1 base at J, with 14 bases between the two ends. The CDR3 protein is CAISVDPGGSYEQYF. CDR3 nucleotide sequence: TGTGCCATCAGTGTCGACCCTGGAGGGTCCTACGAGCAGTACTTC.

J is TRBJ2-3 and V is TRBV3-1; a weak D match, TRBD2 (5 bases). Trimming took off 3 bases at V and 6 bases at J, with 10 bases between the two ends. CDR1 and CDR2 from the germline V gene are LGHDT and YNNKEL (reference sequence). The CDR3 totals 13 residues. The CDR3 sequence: CASSQGRGDTQYF. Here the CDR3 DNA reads TGTGCCAGCAGCCAGGGCAGAGGGGATACGCAGTATTTT.

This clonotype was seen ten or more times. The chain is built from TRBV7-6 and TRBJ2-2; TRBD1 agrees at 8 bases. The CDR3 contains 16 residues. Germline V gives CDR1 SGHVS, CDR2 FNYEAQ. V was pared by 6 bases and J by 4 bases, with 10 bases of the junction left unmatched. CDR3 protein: CASSSGQGLFTGELFF. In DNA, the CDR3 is TGTGCCAGCAGTTCCGGACAGGGCCTATTCACCGGGGAGCTGTTTTTT. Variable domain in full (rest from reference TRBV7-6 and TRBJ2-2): GAGVSQSPRYKVTKRGQDVALRCDPISGHVSLYWYRQALGQGPEFLTYFNYEAQQDKSGLPNDRFSAERPEGSISTLTIQRTEQRDSAMYRCASSSGQGLFTGELFFGEGSRLTVL.

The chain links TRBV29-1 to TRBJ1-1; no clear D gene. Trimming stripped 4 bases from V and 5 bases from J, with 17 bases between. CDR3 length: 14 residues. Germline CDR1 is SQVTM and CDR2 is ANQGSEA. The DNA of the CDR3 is TGCAGCGTTGTGGTTACAGCCGGGCTGACTGAAGCTTTCTTT. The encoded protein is CSVVVTAGLTEAFF.

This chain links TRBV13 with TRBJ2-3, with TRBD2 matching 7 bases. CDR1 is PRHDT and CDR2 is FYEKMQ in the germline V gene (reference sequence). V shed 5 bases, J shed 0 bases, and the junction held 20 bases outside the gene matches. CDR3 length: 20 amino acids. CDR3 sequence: CASSPPLQSKGTTSTDTQYF. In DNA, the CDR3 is TGTGCCAGCAGCCCTCCACTCCAATCAAAGGGGACTACCAGCACAGATACGCAGTATTTT.

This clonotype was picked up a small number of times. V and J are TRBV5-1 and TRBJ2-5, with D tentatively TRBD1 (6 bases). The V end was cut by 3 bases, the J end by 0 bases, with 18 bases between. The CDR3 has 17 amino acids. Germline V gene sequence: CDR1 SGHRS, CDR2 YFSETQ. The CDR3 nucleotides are TGCGCCAGCAGCTGGACTTGGCAGGGGAAAAACCAAGAGACCCAGTACTTC. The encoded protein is CASSWTWQGKNQETQYF. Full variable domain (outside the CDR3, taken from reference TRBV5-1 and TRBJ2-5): KAGVTQTPRYLIKTRGQQVTLSCSPISGHRSVSWYQQTPGQGLQFLFEYFSETQRNKGNFPGRFSGRQFSNSRSEMNVSTLELGDSALYLCASSWTWQGKNQETQYFGPGTRLLVL.

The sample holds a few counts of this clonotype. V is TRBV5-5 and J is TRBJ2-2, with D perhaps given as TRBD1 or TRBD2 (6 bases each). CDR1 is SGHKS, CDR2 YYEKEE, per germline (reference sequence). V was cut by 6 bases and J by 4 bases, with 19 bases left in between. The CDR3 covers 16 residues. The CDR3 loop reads CASTPPGAGTTGELFF. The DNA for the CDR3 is TGTGCCAGCACCCCTCCGGGGGCAGGAACCACCGGGGAGCTGTTTTTT.

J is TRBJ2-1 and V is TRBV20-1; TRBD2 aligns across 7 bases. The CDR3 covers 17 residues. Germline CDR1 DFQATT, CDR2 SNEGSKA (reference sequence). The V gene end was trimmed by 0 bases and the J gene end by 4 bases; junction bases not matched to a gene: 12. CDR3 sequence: CSAREASGRSIYNEQFF. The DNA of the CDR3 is TGCAGTGCTAGAGAGGCTAGCGGACGCTCAATATACAATGAGCAGTTCTTC.

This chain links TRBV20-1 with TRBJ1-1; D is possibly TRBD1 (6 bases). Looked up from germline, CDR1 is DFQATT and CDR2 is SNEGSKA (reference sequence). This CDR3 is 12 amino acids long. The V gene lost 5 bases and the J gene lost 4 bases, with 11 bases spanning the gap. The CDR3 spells CSAGKGVTEAFF. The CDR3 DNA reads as TGCAGTGCTGGTAAGGGGGTCACTGAAGCTTTCTTT.

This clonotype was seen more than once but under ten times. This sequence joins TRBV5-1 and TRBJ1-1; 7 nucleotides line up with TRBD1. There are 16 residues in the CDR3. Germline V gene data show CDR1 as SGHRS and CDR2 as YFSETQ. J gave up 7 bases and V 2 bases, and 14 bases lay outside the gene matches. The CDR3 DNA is TGCGCCAGCAGCTTAGGGACAGTTAAAATGTACGGTGAAGCTTTCTTT. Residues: CASSLGTVKMYGEAFF. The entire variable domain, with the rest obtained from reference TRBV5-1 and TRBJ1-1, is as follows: KAGVTQTPRYLIKTRGQQVTLSCSPISGHRSVSWYQQTPGQGLQFLFEYFSETQRNKGNFPGRFSGRQFSNSRSEMNVSTLELGDSALYLCASSLGTVKMYGEAFFGQGTRLTVV.

CDR3 residues: CASSEPPTYEQYF. The CDR3 nucleotides are TGTGCCAGCAGTGAACCGCCCACCTACGAGCAGTACTTC. The chain links TRBV27 to TRBJ2-7; no reliable D call. In germline, CDR1 is MNHEY, CDR2 SMNVEV (reference sequence). V was pared by 5 bases and J by 2 bases, with 10 bases between. The CDR3 totals 13 residues.

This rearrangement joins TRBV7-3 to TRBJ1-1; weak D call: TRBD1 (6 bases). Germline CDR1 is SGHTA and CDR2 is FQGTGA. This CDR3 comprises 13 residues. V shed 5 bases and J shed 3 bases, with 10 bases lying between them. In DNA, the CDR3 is TGTGCCAGCAGCCTCAGGGGTGACACTGAAGCTTTCTTT. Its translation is CASSLRGDTEAFF. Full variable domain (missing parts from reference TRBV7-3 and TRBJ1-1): GAGVSQTPSNKVTEKGKYVELRCDPISGHTALYWYRQSLGQGPEFLIYFQGTGAADDSGLPNDRFFAVRPEGSVSTLKIQRTERGDSAVYLCASSLRGDTEAFFGQGTRLTVV.

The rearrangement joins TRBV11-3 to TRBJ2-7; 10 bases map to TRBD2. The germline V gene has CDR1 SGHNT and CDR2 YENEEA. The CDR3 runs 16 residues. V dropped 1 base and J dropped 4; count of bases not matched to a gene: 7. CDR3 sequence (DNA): TGTGCCAGCAGCTTAGGCCCTAGCGGGGGACCATACGAGCAGTACTTC. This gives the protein CASSLGPSGGPYEQYF.